This TCR beta chain stems from a study of CD8+ T cells in alopecia areata. General study results and limits: When scalp samples are sequenced, resident alphabeta T cells of normal skin are also captured.

Those with alopecia areata gave lesional scalp punch biopsies and peripheral blood. Extracted RNA was reverse transcribed, and the resulting cDNA served as sequencing template. Here immunoSEQ multiplex PCR was the method, and the copy in TCRdb shows in-frame clones only, minus some. Of roughly 97,000 clones in the sample, approximately 42% are singletons; the top ten hold approximately 1.5%. A word on this clone: Its antigen is undetermined.

This CDR3 region has 16 residues. Trimming shortened V by 3 bases and J by 0 bases, and 12 bases separated the two germline ends. Germline CDR1 and CDR2: SGHRS and YFSETQ. The sequence was obtained from a human donor with alopecia areata. The chain combines TRBV5-1 with TRBJ2-2; possibly TRBD1 for D (6 bases). What was sequenced was CD4+ T cells sorted from blood. CDR3 protein: CASSSNGQTNTGELFF. DNA for the CDR3: TGCGCCAGCAGCTCCAATGGACAGACGAACACCGGGGAGCTGTTTTTT.